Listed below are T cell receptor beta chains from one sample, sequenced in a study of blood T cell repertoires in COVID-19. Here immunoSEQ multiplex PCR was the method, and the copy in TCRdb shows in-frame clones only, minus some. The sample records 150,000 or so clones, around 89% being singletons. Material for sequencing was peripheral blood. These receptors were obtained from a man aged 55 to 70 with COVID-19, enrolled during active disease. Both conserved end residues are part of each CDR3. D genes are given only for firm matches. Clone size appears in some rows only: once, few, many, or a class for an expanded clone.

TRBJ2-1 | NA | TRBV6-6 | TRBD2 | TGTGCCAGCATTCTAGCGGGGTACTACAATGAGCAGTTCTTC | CASILAGYYNEQFF
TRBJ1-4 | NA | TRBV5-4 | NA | TGTGCCAGCAGCCTGGGGTTAGCAGTCAATGAAAAACTGTTTTTT | CASSLGLAVNEKLFF
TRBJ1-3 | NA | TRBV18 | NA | TGTGCCAGCTCACCCCTGGACAGTTTCTCTGGAAACACCATATATTTT | CASSPLDSFSGNTIYF
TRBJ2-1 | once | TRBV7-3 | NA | TGTGCCAGCAGACACAGGGGAACGGGCGGGGATGAGCAGTTCTTC | CASRHRGTGGDEQFF
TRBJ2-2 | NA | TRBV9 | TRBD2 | TGTGCCAGCAGCGTAGACCCTAGCGGGGGGCCCACCGGGGAGCTGTTTTTT | CASSVDPSGGPTGELFF
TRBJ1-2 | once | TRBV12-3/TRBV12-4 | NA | TGTGCCAGCAGTTTCGGGGGATTTTATGGCTACACCTTC | CASSFGGFYGYTF
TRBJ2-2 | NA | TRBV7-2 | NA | TGTGCCAGCAGCTTACAAACAGGGACCGGGGAGCTGTTTTTT | CASSLQTGTGELFF
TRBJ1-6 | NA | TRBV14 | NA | TGTGCCAGCAGCCAACTAGGATATAATTCACCCCTCCACTTT | CASSQLGYNSPLHF
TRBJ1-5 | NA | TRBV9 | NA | TGTGCCAGCAGCGGGTCCGCCGGGAGCAATCAGCCCCAGCATTTT | CASSGSAGSNQPQHF
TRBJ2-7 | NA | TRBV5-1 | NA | TGCGCCAGCAGTATCGAGGGTGTCGAGCAGTACTTC | CASSIEGVEQYF
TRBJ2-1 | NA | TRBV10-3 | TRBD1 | TGTGCCATCAGCCCACAGGGGTACAATGAGCAGTTCTTC | CAISPQGYNEQFF